The rows below give T cell receptor beta chains drawn from one sample of a study of monozygotic twins with inflammatory bowel disease. TCRdb re-called the 5' RACE reads; one entry per CDR3 protein, DNA not given. The sample table sets out a few hundred thousand distinct CDR3 sequences. The sequenced sample was blood. Receptors originate from a human donor with ulcerative colitis or Crohn's disease, or a healthy co-twin of an affected twin (not recorded which). CDR3s include the opening cysteine and the closing phenylalanine or tryptophan. Each record gives: J gene, V gene, CDR3 protein.

j_gene: TRBJ2-2; v_gene: TRBV5-1; CDR3aa: CASSLGGTVNTGELFF
j_gene: TRBJ2-1; v_gene: TRBV6-5; CDR3aa: CASSYSLSGQPYNEQFF
j_gene: TRBJ2-1; v_gene: TRBV20-1; CDR3aa: CSASRGGAGYNSEQFF
j_gene: TRBJ1-1; v_gene: TRBV6-5; CDR3aa: CASSSLAGAWTEAFF
j_gene: TRBJ1-2; v_gene: TRBV20-1; CDR3aa: CSAHHTPGGGYTF
j_gene: TRBJ2-3; v_gene: TRBV20-1; CDR3aa: CSARAASGRTDTQYF
j_gene: TRBJ2-7; v_gene: TRBV29-1; CDR3aa: CSVEDRGGAIYEQYF
j_gene: TRBJ2-3; v_gene: TRBV13; CDR3aa: CASSFQTSTDTQYF
j_gene: TRBJ2-7; v_gene: TRBV6-5; CDR3aa: CATRLGRVYEQYF
j_gene: TRBJ1-5; v_gene: TRBV3-1; CDR3aa: CASSLTRDQPQHF
j_gene: TRBJ2-7; v_gene: TRBV2; CDR3aa: CASSEAYTTGGRGQYF
j_gene: TRBJ2-5; v_gene: TRBV5-1; CDR3aa: CASTQDRGRGETQYF
j_gene: TRBJ2-1; v_gene: TRBV7-8; CDR3aa: CASSLATSGAPFGYNEQFF
j_gene: TRBJ2-2; v_gene: TRBV5-4; CDR3aa: CASSLRARYTGELFF
j_gene: TRBJ2-3; v_gene: TRBV5-1; CDR3aa: CASAGRALSTDTQYF
j_gene: TRBJ1-1; v_gene: TRBV6-1; CDR3aa: CASSRLEGNTEAFF
j_gene: TRBJ2-4; v_gene: TRBV20-1; CDR3aa: CSARHPGAYDQYF
j_gene: TRBJ2-7; v_gene: TRBV10-3; CDR3aa: CAISEITGPHEQYF
j_gene: TRBJ2-3; v_gene: TRBV25-1; CDR3aa: CASSEGGRVPDTQYF
j_gene: TRBJ2-3; v_gene: TRBV7-7; CDR3aa: CASSPDRAADTQYF
j_gene: TRBJ2-3; v_gene: TRBV4-1; CDR3aa: CASSQPQAPSTDTQYF
j_gene: TRBJ1-2; v_gene: TRBV27; CDR3aa: CASRSTGQNYGYTF
j_gene: TRBJ2-5; v_gene: TRBV20-1; CDR3aa: CSAILGGPQETQYF
j_gene: TRBJ2-1; v_gene: TRBV20-1; CDR3aa: CSARETNDRMSYNEQFF
j_gene: TRBJ2-1; v_gene: TRBV29-1; CDR3aa: CSVEGQGGNEQFF